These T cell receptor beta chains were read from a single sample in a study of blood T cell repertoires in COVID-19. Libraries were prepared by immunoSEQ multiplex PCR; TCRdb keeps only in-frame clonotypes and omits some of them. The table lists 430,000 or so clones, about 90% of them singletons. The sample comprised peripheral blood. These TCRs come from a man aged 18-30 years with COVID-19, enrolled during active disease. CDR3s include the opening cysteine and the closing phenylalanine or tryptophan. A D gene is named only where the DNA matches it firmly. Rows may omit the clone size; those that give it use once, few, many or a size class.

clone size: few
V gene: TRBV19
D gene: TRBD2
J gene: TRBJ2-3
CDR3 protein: CASSIGAGGMGQYF
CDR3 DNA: TGTGCCAGTAGTATCGGTGCGGGAGGGATGGGGCAGTATTTT

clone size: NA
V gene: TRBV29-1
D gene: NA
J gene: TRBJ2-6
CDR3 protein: CSAAGFSGANVLTF
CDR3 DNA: TGCAGCGCCGCCGGTTTCTCTGGGGCCAACGTCCTGACTTTC

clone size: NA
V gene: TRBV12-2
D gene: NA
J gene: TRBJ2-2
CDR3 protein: CASRLVERGGRISGELFF
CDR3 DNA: TGTGCAAGTCGCTTAGTAGAGCGGGGGGGCCGGATCTCCGGGGAGCTGTTTTTT

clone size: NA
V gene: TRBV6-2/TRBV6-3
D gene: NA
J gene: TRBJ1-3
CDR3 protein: CASSPRYSAGNTIYF
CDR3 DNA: TGTGCCAGCAGTCCAAGATATTCAGCTGGAAACACCATATATTTT

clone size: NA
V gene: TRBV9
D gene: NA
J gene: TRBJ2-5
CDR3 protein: CASSVDPSQETQYF
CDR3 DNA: TGTGCCAGCAGCGTAGATCCTAGCCAAGAGACCCAGTACTTC

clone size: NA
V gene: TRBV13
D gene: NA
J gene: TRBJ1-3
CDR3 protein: CASSLGNTIYF
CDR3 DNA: TGTGCCAGCAGTCTTGGAAACACCATATATTTT

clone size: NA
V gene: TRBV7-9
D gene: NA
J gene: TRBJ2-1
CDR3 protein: CASSLGSSYNEQFF
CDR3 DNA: TGTGCCAGCAGCTTGGGGAGCTCCTACAATGAGCAGTTCTTC

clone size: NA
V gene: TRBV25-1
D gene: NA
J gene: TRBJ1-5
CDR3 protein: CASRGPHRDQPQHF
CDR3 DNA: TGTGCCAGCAGGGGTCCCCACAGGGACCAGCCCCAGCATTTT

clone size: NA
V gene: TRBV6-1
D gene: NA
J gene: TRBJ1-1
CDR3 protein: CASSELRSEAFF
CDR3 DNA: TGTGCCAGCAGTGAATTGAGAAGTGAAGCTTTCTTT

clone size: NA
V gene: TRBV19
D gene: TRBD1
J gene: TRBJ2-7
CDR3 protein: CASSLRDRGYEQYF
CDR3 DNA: TGTGCCAGTAGTCTTAGGGACAGAGGCTACGAGCAGTACTTC

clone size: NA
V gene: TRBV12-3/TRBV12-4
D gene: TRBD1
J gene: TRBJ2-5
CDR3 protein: CASGRQGTQYF
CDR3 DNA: TGTGCCAGCGGCCGACAGGGGACCCAGTACTTC

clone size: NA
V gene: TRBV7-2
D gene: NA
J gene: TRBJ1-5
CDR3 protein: CASSLGGGSNQPQHF
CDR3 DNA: TGTGCCAGCAGCTTAGGAGGGGGTAGCAATCAGCCCCAGCATTTT

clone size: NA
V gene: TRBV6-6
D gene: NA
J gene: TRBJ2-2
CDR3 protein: CASTPGQITGELFF
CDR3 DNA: TGTGCCAGCACGCCCGGACAGATCACCGGGGAGCTGTTTTTT

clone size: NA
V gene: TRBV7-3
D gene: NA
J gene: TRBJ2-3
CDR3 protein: CASSVDYTDTQYF
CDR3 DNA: TGTGCCAGCAGCGTGGACTACACAGATACGCAGTATTTT

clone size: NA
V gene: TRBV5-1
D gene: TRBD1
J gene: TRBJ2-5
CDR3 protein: CASSLLGQGQETQYF
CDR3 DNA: TGCGCCAGCAGCTTGCTAGGACAGGGCCAAGAGACCCAGTACTTC

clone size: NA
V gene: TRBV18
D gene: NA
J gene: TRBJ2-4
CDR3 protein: CASSPTVGGPGKNIQYF
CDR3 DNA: TGTGCCAGCTCACCAACAGTCGGGGGGCCCGGCAAAAACATTCAGTACTTC

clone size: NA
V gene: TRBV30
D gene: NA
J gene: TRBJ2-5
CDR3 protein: CAWSRQVPQETQYF
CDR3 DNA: TGTGCCTGGAGTAGACAGGTACCCCAAGAGACCCAGTACTTC

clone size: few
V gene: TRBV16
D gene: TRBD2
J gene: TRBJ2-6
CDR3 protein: CASSPQRDSGANVLTF
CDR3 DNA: TGTGCCAGCAGCCCCCAGCGGGACTCTGGGGCCAACGTCCTGACTTTC

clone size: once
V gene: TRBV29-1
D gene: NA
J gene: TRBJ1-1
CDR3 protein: CSVSPSMGHTEAFF
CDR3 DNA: TGCAGCGTTTCACCCTCCATGGGGCACACTGAAGCTTTCTTT

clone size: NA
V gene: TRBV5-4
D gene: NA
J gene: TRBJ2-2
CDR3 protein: CASSLVTGATGELFF
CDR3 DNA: TGTGCCAGCAGCTTGGTCACGGGAGCCACCGGGGAGCTGTTTTTT

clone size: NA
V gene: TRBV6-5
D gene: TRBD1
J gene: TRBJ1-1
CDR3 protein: CASSRQGFTEAFF
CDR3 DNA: TGTGCCAGCAGCCGACAGGGATTCACTGAAGCTTTCTTT

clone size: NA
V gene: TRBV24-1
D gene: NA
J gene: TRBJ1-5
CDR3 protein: CATSEGGASNQPQHF
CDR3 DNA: TGTGCCACCAGTGAAGGCGGGGCAAGCAATCAGCCCCAGCATTTT

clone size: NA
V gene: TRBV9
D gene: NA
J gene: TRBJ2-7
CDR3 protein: CASSVEGSAYEQYF
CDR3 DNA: TGTGCCAGCAGCGTAGAGGGGTCCGCCTACGAGCAGTACTTC

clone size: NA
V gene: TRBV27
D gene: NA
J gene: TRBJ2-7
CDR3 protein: CASSPLRQTYEQYF
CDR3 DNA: TGTGCCAGCAGCCCCCTGAGACAAACCTACGAGCAGTACTTC

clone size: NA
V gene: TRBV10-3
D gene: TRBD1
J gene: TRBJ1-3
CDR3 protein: CAISDSGTGDGNTIYF
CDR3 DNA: TGTGCCATCAGTGACTCCGGGACAGGGGATGGAAACACCATATATTTT

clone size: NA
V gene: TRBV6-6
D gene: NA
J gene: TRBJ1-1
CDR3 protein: CASSGQKNTEAFF
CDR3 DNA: TGTGCCAGCAGTGGACAGAAGAACACTGAAGCTTTCTTT

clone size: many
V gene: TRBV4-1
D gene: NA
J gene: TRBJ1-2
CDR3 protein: CASSQVTEAFYGYTF
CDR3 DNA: TGCGCCAGCAGCCAAGTTACTGAGGCCTTCTATGGCTACACCTTC

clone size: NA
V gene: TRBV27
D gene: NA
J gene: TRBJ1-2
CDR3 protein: CASSLSSGIEGDVGNYGYTF
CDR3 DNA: TGTGCCAGCAGTTTATCATCCGGGATAGAGGGGGACGTGGGAAACTATGGCTACACCTTC

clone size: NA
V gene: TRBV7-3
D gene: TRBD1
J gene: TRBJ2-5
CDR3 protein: CASSLRGGQVETQYF
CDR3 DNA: TGTGCCAGCAGCTTACGAGGGGGACAGGTGGAGACCCAGTACTTC

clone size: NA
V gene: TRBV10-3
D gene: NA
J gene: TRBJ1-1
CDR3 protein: CAISAEDTEAFF
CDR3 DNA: TGTGCCATCAGTGCTGAGGACACTGAAGCTTTCTTT

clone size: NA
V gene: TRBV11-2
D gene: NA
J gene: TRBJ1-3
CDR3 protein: CASSPRGGPGNTIYF
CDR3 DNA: TGTGCCAGCAGCCCGAGGGGGGGACCTGGAAACACCATATATTTT

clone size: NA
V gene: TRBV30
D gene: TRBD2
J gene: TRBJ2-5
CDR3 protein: CAWSVLGSGHETQYF
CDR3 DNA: TGTGCCTGGAGTGTACTGGGTAGCGGGCACGAGACCCAGTACTTC

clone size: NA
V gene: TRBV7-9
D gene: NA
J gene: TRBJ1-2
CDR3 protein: CASSLGIRARQALGGYTF
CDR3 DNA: TGTGCCAGCAGCTTGGGAATTAGAGCCAGACAGGCCTTGGGTGGCTACACCTTC

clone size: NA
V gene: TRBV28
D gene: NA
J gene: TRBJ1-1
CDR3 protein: CASSTIGDTEAFF
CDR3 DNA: TGTGCCAGCAGCACTATCGGGGACACTGAAGCTTTCTTT

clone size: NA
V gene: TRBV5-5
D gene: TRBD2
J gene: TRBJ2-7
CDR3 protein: CASSRQTRTSGFTYEQYF
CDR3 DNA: TGTGCCAGCAGCCGACAGACACGAACTAGCGGCTTTACCTACGAGCAGTACTTC

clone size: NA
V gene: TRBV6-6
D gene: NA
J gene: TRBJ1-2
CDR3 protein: CASSTDTYGYTF
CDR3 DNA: TGTGCCAGCAGCACTGACACCTATGGCTACACCTTC

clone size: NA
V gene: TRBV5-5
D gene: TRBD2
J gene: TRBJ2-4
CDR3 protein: CASSLAASGGAKNIQYF
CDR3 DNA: TGTGCCAGCAGCTTGGCGGCTAGCGGGGGAGCCAAAAACATTCAGTACTTC

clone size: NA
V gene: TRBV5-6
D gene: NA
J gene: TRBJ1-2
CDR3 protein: CASSTGNYGYTF
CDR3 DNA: TGTGCCAGCAGCACAGGGAACTATGGCTACACCTTC

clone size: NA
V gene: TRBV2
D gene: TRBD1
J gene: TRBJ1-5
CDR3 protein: CASSLQGINQPQHF
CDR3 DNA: TGTGCCAGCAGCCTACAGGGGATCAATCAGCCCCAGCATTTT

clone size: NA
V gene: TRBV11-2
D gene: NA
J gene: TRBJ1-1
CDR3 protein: CASSLAPRGGNTEAFF
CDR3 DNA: TGTGCCAGCAGCTTAGCACCCCGGGGGGGGAACACTGAAGCTTTCTTT

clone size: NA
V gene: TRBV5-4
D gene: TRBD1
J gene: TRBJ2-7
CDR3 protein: CASSRQGTDEQYF
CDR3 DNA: TGTGCCAGCAGCCGACAGGGCACGGACGAGCAGTACTTC

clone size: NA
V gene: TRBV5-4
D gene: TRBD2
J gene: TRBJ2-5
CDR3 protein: CASSGTSESAETQYF
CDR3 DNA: TGTGCCAGCAGCGGCACTAGCGAAAGCGCGGAGACCCAGTACTTC

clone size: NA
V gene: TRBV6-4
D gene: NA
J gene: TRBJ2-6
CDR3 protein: CASRPAGANVLTF
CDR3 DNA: TGTGCCAGCAGGCCGGCTGGGGCCAACGTCCTGACTTTC

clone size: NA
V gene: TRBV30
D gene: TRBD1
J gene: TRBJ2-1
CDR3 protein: CAWSASAGTAHYNEQFF
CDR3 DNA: TGTGCCTGGAGTGCGTCAGCCGGGACAGCTCACTACAATGAGCAGTTCTTC

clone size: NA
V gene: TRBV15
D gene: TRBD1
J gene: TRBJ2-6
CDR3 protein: CATSRDRGLGGANVLTF
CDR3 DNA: TGTGCCACCAGCAGAGACAGGGGGCTGGGAGGGGCCAACGTCCTGACTTTC